This T cell receptor (beta chain) was retrieved from a study of early T cells in non-severe SARS-CoV-2 infection. Turning to the study itself: Unsorted whole-blood RNA was sequenced in bulk, leaving chains unpaired. Points from the study as a whole: Anti-spike CD8 responses were favored in VDJdb matching, and private and CD4 specificities were missed.

Germline V lookup: CDR1 SQVTM, CDR2 ANQGSEA. The CDR3 loop spans 13 amino acids. The V end lost 3 bases, the J end lost 5 bases, and 13 bases lay between the germline ends. This clonotype was seen only a few times. Its antigen is as yet unknown. Tagging with unique molecular identifiers was applied to individual cDNA molecules. TCRdb reprocessed the 5' RACE reads with MiXCR, giving one entry per CDR3 protein. The sample lists more than 50,000 distinct CDR3 sequences, over 9.5% occurring once. Source material: whole blood. The source of this sequence is an adult who was a healthcare worker with PCR-confirmed SARS-CoV-2 infection or an uninfected control (not recorded which). The V and J genes are TRBV29-1 and TRBJ2-5; weak D call: TRBD1 (6 bases). This CDR3 is CSVDRGRGETQYF. CDR3 DNA: TGCAGCGTTGACAGGGGCCGCGGGGAGACCCAGTACTTC.